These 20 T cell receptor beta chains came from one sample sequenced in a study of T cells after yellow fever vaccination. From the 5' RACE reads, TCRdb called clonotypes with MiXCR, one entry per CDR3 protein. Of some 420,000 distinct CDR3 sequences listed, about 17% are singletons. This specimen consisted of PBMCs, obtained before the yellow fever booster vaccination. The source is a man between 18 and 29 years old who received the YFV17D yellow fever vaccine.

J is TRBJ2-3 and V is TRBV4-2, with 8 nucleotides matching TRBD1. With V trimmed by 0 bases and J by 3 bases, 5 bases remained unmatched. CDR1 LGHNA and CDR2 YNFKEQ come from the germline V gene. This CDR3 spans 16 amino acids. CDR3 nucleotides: TGTGCCAGCAGCCAAGACCGGACAGGGATGACAGATACGCAGTATTTT. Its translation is CASSQDRTGMTDTQYF.

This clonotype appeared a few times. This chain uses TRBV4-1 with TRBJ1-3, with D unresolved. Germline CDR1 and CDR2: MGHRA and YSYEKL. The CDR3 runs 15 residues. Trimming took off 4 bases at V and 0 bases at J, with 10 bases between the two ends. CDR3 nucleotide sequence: TGCGCCAGCAGCCCAACTGGGAGCTCTGGAAACACCATATATTTT. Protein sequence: CASSPTGSSGNTIYF.

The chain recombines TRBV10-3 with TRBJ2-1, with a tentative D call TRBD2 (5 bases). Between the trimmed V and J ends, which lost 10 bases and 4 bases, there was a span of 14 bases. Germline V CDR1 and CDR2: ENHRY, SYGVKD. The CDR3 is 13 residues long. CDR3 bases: TGTGCCACAAGGGAAGCGGCATACAATGAGCAGTTCTTC. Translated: CATREAAYNEQFF.

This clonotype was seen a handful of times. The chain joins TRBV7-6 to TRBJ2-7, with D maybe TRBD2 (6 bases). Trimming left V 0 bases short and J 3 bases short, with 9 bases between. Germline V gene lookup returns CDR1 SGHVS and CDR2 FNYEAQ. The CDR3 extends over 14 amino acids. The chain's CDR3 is CASSLAAGSYEQYV. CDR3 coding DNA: TGTGCCAGCAGCTTAGCGGCGGGGAGCTACGAGCAGTACGTC.

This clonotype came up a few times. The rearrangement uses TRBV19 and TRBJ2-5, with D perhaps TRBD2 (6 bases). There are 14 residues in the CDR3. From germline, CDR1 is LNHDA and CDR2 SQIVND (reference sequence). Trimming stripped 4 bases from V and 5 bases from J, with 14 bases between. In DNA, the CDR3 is TGTGCCAGTAGTACCGGAGGAGGGTTGGAGACCCAGTACTTC. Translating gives CASSTGGGLETQYF.

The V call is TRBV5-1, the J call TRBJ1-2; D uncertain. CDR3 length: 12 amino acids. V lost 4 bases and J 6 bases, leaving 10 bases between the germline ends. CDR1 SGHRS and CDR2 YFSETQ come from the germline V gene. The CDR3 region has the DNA TGCGCCAGCAGCCAGAATGACGATGGCTACACCTTC. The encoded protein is CASSQNDDGYTF.

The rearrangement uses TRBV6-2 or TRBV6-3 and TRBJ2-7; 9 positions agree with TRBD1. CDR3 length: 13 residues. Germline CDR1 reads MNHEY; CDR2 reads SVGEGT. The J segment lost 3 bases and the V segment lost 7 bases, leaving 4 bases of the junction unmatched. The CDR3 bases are TGTGCCAGCACGGGACAGGGTTACTACGAGCAGTACGTC. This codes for CASTGQGYYEQYV.

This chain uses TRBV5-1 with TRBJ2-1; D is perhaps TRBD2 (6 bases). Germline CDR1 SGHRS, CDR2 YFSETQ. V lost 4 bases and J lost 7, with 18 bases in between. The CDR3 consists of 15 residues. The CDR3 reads CASSRGDSGGNEQFF. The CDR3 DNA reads TGCGCCAGCAGCCGAGGGGACTCTGGGGGAAATGAGCAGTTCTTC.

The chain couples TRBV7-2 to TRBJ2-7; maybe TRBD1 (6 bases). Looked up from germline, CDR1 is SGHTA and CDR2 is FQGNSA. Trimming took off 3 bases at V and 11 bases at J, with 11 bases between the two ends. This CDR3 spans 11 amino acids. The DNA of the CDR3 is TGTGCCAGCAGCTTTATGGACAGAAAGTACTTC. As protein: CASSFMDRKYF.

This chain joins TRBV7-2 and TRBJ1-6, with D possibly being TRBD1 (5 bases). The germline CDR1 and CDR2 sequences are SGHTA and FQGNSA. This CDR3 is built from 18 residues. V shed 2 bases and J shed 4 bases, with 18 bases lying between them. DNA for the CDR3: TGTGCCAGCAGCTTAAATCTTCAGGGACCTCGATATAATTCACCCCTCCACTTT. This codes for CASSLNLQGPRYNSPLHF.

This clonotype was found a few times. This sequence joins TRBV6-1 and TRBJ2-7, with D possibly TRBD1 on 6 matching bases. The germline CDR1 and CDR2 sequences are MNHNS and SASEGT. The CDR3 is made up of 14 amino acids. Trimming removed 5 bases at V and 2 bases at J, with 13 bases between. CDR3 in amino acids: CASSSGTTTYEQYV. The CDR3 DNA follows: TGTGCCAGCAGTTCCGGGACAACCACCTACGAGCAGTACGTC.

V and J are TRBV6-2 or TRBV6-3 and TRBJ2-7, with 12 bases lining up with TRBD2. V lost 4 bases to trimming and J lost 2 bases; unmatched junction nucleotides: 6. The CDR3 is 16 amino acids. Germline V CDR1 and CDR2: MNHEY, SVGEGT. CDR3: CASSSTSGGSPYEQYV. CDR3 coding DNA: TGTGCCAGCAGTTCCACTAGCGGGGGGTCTCCCTACGAGCAGTACGTC.

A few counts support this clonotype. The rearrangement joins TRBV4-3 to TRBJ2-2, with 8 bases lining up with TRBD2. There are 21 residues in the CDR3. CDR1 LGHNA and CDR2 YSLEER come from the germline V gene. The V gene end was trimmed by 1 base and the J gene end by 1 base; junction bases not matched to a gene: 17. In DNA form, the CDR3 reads TGCGCCAGCAGCCAAGTCGTAGGACTAGCAGTTCTAAAGGGGAACACCGGGGAGCTGTTTTTT. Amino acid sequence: CASSQVVGLAVLKGNTGELFF.

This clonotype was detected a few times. DNA of the CDR3: TGTGCCAGCAGCCCGATTAGCGGGAGCTCCTACGAGCAGTACTTC. Residues: CASSPISGSSYEQYF. The chain has TRBV7-2 and TRBJ2-7; 9 bases are a match to TRBD2. V gave up 5 bases and J gave up 0 bases; unmatched junction bases: 5. Germline assignment: CDR1 SGHTA and CDR2 FQGNSA. The CDR3 spans 15 residues.

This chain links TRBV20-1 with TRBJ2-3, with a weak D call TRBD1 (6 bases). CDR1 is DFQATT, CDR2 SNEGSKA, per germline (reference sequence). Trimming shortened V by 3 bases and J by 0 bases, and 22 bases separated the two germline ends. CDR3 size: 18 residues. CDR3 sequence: CSASEGDARGTSTDTQYF. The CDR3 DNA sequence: TGCAGTGCTAGCGAGGGTGACGCCAGGGGAACTAGCACAGATACGCAGTATTTT.

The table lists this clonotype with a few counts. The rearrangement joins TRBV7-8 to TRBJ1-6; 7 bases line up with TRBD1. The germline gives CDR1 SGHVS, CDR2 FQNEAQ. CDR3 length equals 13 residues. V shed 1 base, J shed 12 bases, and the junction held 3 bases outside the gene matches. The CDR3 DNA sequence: TGTGCCAGCAGCTTAGACAGGGGCAGACCCCTCCACTTT. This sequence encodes CASSLDRGRPLHF.

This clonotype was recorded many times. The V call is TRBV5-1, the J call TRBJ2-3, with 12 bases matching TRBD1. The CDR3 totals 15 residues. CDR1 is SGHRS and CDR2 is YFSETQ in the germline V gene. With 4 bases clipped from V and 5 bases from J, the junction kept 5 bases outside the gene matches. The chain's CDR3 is CASSGGQGAGDTQYF. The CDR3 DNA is TGCGCCAGCAGCGGGGGACAGGGGGCCGGAGATACGCAGTATTTT. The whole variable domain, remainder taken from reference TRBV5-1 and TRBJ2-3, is KAGVTQTPRYLIKTRGQQVTLSCSPISGHRSVSWYQQTPGQGLQFLFEYFSETQRNKGNFPGRFSGRQFSNSRSEMNVSTLELGDSALYLCASSGGQGAGDTQYFGPGTRLTVL.

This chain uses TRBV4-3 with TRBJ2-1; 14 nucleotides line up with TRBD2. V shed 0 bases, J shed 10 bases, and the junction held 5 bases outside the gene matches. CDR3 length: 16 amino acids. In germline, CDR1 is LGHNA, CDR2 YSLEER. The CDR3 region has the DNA TGCGCCAGCAGCCAAGAGGGACTAGCGGGGGCGGGAGAGCAGTTCTTC. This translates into CASSQEGLAGAGEQFF.

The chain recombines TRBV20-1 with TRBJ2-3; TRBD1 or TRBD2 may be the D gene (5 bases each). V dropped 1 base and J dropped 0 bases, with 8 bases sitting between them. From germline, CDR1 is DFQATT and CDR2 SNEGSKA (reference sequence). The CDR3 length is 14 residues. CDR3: CSARARDSTDTQYF. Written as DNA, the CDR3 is TGCAGTGCTAGAGCCCGGGACAGCACAGATACGCAGTATTTT.

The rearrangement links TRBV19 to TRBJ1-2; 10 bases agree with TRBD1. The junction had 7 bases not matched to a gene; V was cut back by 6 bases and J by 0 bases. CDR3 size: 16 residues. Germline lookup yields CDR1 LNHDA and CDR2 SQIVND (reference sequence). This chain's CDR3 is CASSDRGLLSNYGYTF. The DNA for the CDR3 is TGTGCCAGTAGCGACAGGGGGCTCCTTTCTAACTATGGCTACACCTTC.